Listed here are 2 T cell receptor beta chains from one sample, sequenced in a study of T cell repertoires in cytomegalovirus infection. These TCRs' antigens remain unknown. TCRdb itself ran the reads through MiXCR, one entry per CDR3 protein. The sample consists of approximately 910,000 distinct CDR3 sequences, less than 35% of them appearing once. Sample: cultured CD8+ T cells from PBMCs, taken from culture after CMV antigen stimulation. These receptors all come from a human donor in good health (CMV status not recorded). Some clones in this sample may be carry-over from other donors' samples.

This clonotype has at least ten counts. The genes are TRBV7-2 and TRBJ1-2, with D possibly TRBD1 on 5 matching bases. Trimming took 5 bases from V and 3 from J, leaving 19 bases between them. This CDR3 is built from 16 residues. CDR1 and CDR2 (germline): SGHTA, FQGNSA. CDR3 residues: CASSPSDTRTYYGYTF. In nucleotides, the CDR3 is TGTGCCAGCAGCCCGTCGGACACCCGGACGTACTATGGCTACACCTTC.

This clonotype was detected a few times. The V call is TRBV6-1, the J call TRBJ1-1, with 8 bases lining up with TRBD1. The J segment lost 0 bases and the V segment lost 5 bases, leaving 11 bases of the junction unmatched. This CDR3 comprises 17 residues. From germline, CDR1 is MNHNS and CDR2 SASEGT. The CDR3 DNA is TGTGCCAGCAGTTCACGGACAGGGTGGGGGATGAACACTGAAGCTTTCTTT. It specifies CASSSRTGWGMNTEAFF.